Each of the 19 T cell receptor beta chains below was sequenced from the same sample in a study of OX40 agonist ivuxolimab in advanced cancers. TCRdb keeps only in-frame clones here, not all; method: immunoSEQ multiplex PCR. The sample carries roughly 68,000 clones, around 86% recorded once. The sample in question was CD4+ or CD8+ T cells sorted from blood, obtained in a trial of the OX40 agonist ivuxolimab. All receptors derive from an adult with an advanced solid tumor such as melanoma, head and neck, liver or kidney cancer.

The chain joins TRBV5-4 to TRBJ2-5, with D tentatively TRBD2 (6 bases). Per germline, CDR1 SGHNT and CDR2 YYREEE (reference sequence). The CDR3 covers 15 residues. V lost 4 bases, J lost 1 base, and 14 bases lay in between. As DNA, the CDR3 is TGTGCCAGCAGCGCTTCCGGGAGCTTCCAAGAGACCCAGTACTTC. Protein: CASSASGSFQETQYF.

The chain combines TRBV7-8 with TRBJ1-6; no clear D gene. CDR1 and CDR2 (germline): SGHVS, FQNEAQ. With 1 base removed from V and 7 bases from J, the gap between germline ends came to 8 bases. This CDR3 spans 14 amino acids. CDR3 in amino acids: CASSLVGGNSPLHF. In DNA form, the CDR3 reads TGTGCCAGCAGCTTAGTGGGCGGGAATTCACCCCTCCACTTT.

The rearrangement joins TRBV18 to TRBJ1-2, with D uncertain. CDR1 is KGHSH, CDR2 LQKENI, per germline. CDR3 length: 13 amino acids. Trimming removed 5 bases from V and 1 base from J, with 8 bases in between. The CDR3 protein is CASSVTVNYGYTF. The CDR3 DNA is TGTGCCAGCTCAGTCACCGTTAACTATGGCTACACCTTC.

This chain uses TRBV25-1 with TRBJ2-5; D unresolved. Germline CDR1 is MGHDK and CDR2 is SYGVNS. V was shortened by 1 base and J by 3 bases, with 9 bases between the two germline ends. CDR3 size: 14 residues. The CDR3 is CASSESQQEETQYF. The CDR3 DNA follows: TGTGCCAGCAGTGAATCTCAACAAGAAGAGACCCAGTACTTC.

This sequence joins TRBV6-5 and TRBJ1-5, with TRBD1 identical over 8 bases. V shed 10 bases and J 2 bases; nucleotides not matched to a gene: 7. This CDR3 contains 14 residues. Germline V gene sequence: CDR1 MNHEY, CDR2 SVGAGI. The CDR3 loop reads CATSGQGRNQPQHF. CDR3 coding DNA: TGTGCCACTTCAGGACAGGGCCGCAATCAGCCCCAGCATTTT.

The CDR3 DNA follows: TGCGCCAGCAGCTTGGGGACTAGCGGGGTTTTCGCCGGGGAGCTGTTTTTT. It yields the protein CASSLGTSGVFAGELFF. This rearrangement joins TRBV5-1 to TRBJ2-2; 12 bases match TRBD2. The CDR3 sequence is 17 residues long. Per the germline V gene, CDR1 is SGHRS and CDR2 is YFSETQ. V trimming: 0 bases; J trimming: 6 bases; junction bases outside the gene matches: 6.

CDR3 residues: CASSSGGKLFF. The CDR3 DNA sequence: TGTGCCAGTAGCTCAGGGGGAAAACTGTTTTTT. The J gene is TRBJ1-4, the V gene TRBV19; TRBD1 aligns across 7 bases. V was clipped by 6 bases and J by 10 bases; unmatched bases: 2. Germline CDR1 LNHDA, CDR2 SQIVND (reference sequence). The CDR3 consists of 11 residues. The full variable domain, completed using reference TRBV19 and TRBJ1-4, is DGGITQSPKYLFRKEGQNVTLSCEQNLNHDAMYWYRQDPGQGLRLIYYSQIVNDFQKGDIAEGYSVSREKKESFPLTVTSAQKNPTAFYLCASSSGGKLFFGSGTQLSVL.

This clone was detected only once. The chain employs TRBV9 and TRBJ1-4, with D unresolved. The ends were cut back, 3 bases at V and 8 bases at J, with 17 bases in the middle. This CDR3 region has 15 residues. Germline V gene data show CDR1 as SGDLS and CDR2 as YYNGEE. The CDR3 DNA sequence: TGTGCCAGCAGCGCAGACTCCCACCTCGGGGAAAAACTGTTTTTT. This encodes CASSADSHLGEKLFF.

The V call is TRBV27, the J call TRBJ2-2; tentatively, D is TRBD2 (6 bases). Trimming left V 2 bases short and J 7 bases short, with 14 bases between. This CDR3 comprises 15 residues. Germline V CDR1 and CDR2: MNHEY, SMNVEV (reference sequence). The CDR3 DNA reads TGTGCCAGCAGTTTAGTAGCGGTTCGGGGCGGGGAGCTGTTTTTT. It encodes CASSLVAVRGGELFF.

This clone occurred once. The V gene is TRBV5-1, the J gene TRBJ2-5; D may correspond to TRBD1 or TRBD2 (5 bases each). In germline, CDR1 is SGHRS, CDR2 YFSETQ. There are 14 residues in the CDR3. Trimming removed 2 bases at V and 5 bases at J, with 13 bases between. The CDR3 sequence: CASSFTGPGETQYF. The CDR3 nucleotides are TGCGCCAGCAGCTTTACAGGTCCGGGGGAGACCCAGTACTTC. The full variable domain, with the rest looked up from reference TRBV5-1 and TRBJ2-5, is KAGVTQTPRYLIKTRGQQVTLSCSPISGHRSVSWYQQTPGQGLQFLFEYFSETQRNKGNFPGRFSGRQFSNSRSEMNVSTLELGDSALYLCASSFTGPGETQYFGPGTRLLVL.

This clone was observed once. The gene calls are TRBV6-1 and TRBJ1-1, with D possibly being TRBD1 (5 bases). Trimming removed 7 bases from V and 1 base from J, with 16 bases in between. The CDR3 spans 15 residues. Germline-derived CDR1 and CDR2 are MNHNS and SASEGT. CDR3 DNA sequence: TGTGCCAGCATAGCCAGACAGTTGGGGAACACTGAAGCTTTCTTT. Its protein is CASIARQLGNTEAFF.

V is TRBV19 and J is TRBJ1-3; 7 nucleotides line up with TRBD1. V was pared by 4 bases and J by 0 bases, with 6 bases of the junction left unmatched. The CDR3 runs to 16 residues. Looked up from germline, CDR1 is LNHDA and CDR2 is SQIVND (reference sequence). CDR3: CASSSRRDSSGNTIYF. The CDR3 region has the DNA TGTGCCAGTAGTAGCCGCCGGGACAGCTCTGGAAACACCATATATTTT.

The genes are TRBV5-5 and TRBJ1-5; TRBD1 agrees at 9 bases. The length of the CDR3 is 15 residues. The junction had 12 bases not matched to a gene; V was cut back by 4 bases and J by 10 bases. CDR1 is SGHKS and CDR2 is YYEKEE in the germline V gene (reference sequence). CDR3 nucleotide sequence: TGTGCCAGCAGCCGATACACACAGGGGGCCCTTCCCCAGCATTTT. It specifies CASSRYTQGALPQHF. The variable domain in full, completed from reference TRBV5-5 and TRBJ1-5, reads DAGVTQSPTHLIKTRGQQVTLRCSPISGHKSVSWYQQVLGQGPQFIFQYYEKEERGRGNFPDRFSARQFPNYSSELNVNALLLGDSALYLCASSRYTQGALPQHFGDGTRLSIL.

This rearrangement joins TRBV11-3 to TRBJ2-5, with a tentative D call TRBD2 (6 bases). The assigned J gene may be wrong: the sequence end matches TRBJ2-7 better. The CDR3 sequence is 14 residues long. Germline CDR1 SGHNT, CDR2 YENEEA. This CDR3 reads CASSRLADSYEQYF. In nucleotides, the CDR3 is TGTGCCAGCAGCCGCTTAGCGGACTCCTACGAGCAGTACTTC.

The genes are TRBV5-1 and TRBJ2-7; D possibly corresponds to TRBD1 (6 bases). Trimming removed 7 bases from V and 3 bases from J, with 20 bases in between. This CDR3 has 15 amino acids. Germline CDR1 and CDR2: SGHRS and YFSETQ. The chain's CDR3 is CASAEGDPYYYEQYF. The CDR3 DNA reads TGCGCCAGCGCCGAGGGGGACCCCTACTACTACGAGCAGTACTTC.

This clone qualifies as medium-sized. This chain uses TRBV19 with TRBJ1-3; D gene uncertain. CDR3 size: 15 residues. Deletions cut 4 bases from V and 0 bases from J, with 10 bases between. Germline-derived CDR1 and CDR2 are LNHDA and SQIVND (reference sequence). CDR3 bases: TGTGCCAGTAGTACAAGGGCCAGCTCTGGAAACACCATATATTTT. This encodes CASSTRASSGNTIYF.

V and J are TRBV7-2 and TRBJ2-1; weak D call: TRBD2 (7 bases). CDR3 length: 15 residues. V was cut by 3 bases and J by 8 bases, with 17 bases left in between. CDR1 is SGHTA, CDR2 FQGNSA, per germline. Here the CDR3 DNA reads TGTGCCAGCAGCTTTCTCCTGGGGGGGGCGTATGAGCAGTTCTTC. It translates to CASSFLLGGAYEQFF. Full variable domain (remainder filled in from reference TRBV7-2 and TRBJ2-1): GAGVSQSPSNKVTEKGKDVELRCDPISGHTALYWYRQSLGQGLEFLIYFQGNSAPDKSGLPSDRFSAERTGGSVSTLTIQRTQQEDSAVYLCASSFLLGGAYEQFFGPGTRLTVL.

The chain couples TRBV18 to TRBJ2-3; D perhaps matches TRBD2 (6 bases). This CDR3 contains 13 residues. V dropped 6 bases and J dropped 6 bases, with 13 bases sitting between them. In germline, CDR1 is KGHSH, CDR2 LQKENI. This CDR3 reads CASSGGTRDTQYF. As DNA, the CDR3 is TGTGCCAGCTCGGGGGGAACTCGCGATACGCAGTATTTT.

CDR3 sequence reads: CASMGGEMNTEAFF. The CDR3 DNA follows: TGTGCCAGCATGGGGGGCGAGATGAACACTGAAGCTTTCTTT. The chain recombines TRBV28 with TRBJ1-1; tentatively, D is TRBD1 (6 bases). This CDR3 is built from 14 residues. The V end was cut by 7 bases, the J end by 0 bases, with 12 bases between. Germline V gene lookup returns CDR1 MDHEN and CDR2 SYDVKM.